This T cell receptor beta chain was recorded in a study of PD-1 blockade in classical Hodgkin lymphoma. Some clones are missing from TCRdb's copy, which holds only in-frame ones; the method was immunoSEQ multiplex PCR. Among under 20,000 clones listed, over 60% were seen once. Time point reported: cycle 4 day 1 (C4D1), after six to seven weeks of nivolumab. All trial patients relapsed after autologous stem cell transplantation. The V end lost 4 bases, the J end lost 3 bases, and 14 bases lay between the germline ends. This CDR3 has 15 residues. The germline gives CDR1 SGHTA, CDR2 FQGNSA. This TCR was recovered from a human donor with classical Hodgkin lymphoma. The sample consisted of peripheral blood mononuclear cells (PBMCs), taken before the fourth cycle of nivolumab. The chain joins TRBV7-2 to TRBJ2-3; D gene ambiguous. The CDR3 is CASSSSHSQTDTQYF. The CDR3 bases are TGTGCCAGCAGCTCCTCGCACTCTCAAACAGATACGCAGTATTTT.